Listed here is a single TCR beta chain. The sample holds a few counts of this clone. The antigen it recognizes is unknown. No much larger clone exists at a distance of one base, and base qualities are not known. This specimen includes other DNA sequences encoding the same CDR3. The data derive from a study of shared clonotypes between healthy human individuals (dated by TCRdb to 2020 to 2022). Background for the entire study: A couple of women and three men aged 18 to 49 years were included in the cohort. Blood TCR repertoires of about five healthy adults were deeply sequenced to estimate repertoire size and the extent of clonotype sharing between individuals. For each donor, CD4 naive and CD4 memory were each run on three plates, CD8 naive on two plates, and CD8 memory on one plate. Between about 0.8 and 9.5 billion PBMCs per donor were obtained by leukapheresis. Different laboratories and diverse techniques were used to prepare libraries and sequence TCR repertoires, to increase sequencing depth and limit assay-specific biases. Points the paper makes about the study in general: About 4.5% of naive CD4, around 3.5% of naive CD8, 2.3% of memory CD4, and about 0.4% of memory CD8 clonotypes were shared across four donors. Naive subsets generally had larger estimated clonotype richness than memory subsets. Sampling was restricted to blood, and TCR repertoires in tissue are likely to differ from TCR repertoires in blood. Because the study included a small number of donors, the genetic and exposure-history diversity represented was limited. Compared with non-shared clonotypes, clonotypes shared by all four sorted-subset donors had higher generation probabilities. Even with the large sequencing depth, rarefaction of the sorted-subset datasets indicated that sequencing was incomplete. Pairwise subsampling led to the expectation that sequencing depth would affect the degree of clonotype sharing among donors.

Unmatched junction bases come to 1, with V trimmed by 2 bases and J by 1 base. From cysteine to phenylalanine, the CDR3 is 14 amino acids long. Only the CDR3 DNA is retained, 42 bases long and in frame from the first base. From the germline V gene, CDR1 is MNHNS and CDR2 is SASEGT. TCR CDR3 regions were amplified from genomic DNA by multiplex PCR using the deep immunoSEQ assay. For each cell subset, the extracted genomic DNA was distributed evenly across all wells of several immunoSEQ 96-well plates, and each plate served as one replicate. For sorted subsets, each replicate PCR was loaded with approximately 200 ng genomic DNA, equivalent to some 31,000 T cell genomes. Purified libraries were quantified with a Qubit 3.0 fluorometer, sized on a Bioanalyzer 2100, and re-quantified with the KAPA Library Quantification kit. Each immunoSEQ 96-well plate was sequenced on its own single-read 150-cycle Illumina NextSeq 550 flow cell. The published analysis was carried out like this. The immunoSEQ output contained only junctional sequences without quality scores, so filtering could not match that applied to full-length reads. To assign V/J genes and CDR3, sequences were annotated using PyIR, a Python wrapper for IgBLAST v1.9, with IMGT germline references. Reads were removed for weak V/J assignments (E-value above 1e-6), missing CDR3, stop codons, out-of-frame junctions, or ambiguous translated residues. A V3J clonotype was defined by an identical inferred V gene, J gene, and CDR3 amino acid sequence. Percentage overlap between repertoires was calculated by dividing the number of shared unique clonotypes by the size of the smaller repertoire. Repertoire richness was assessed with RTK rarefaction, the Chao1 estimator, and Recon v2.1 estimates of unobserved clonotypes. OLGA was used to compute generation probabilities for all TCRbeta clonotypes that the gDNA method yielded from a few donors. Entries here come from immuneACCESS through TCRdb and include only in-frame sequences with V and J called. Some clones fail to appear in such tables; in the studies checked, an unresolved V gene covers under half of the shortfall, and the cause of the remainder is unknown. V, J and clone size were drawn from that table, and D and trimming were deduced from the DNA. The sample data list some 2,100,000 clones, and 85% to 95% of these were observed just once. The ten most abundant clones make up over 1.5% of the sample.

For the CD8 naive samples, CD45RO-negative cells were positively selected for CCR7, yielding a CD45RA+CCR7+ population from which TemRA cells were excluded. The donors were healthy, HIV-negative adults who had no recently reported acute infections or vaccinations. Only Caucasian adults living in Nashville, Tennessee, USA were represented among the donors. Blood was collected by leukapheresis, and PBMCs were isolated by Ficoll-Histopaque density gradient centrifugation and then cryopreserved in liquid nitrogen vapor phase. Analytical flow cytometry was used to check the purity and quantity of each magnetically sorted T cell population. From each sorted fraction, genomic DNA was isolated and quantified by UV absorbance on a Nanodrop 2000c.

The clonotype comes from a man younger than 35 in good health. Some clones in this sample may be carry-over from other donors' samples. Sequencing was performed on naive CD8+ T cells from PBMCs. According to the study, the label for this sample's cell subset or site signals: CD45RA+CCR7+. The chain joins TRBV6-1 to TRBJ2-7; a stretch of 8 junction bases matches TRBD2. CDR3 reads: CASSERGGSYEQYF. The bases read TGTGCCAGCAGTGAACGCGGGGGGTCCTACGAGCAGTACTTC.